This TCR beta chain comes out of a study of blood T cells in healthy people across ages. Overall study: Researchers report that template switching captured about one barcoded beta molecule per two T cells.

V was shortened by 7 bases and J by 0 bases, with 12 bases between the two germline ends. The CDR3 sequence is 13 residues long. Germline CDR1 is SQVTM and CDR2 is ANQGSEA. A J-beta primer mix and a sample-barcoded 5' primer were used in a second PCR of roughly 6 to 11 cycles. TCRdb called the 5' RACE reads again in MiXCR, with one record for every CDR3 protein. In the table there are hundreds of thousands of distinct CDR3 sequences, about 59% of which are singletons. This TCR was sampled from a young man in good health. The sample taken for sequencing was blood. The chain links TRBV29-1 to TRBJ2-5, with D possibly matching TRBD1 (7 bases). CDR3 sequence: CSAAGQYQETQYF. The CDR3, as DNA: TGCAGCGCCGCGGGACAGTACCAAGAGACCCAGTACTTC.